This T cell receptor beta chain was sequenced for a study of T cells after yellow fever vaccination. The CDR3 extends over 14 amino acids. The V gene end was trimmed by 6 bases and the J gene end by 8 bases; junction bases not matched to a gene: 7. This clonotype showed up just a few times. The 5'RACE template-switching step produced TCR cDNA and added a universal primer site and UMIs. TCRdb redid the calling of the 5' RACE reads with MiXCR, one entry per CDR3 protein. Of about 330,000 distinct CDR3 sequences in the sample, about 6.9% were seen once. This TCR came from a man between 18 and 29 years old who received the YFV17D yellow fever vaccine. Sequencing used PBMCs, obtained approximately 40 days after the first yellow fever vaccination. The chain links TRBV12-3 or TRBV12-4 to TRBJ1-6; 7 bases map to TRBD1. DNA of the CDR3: TGTGCCAGCAGCTCCGGGACAGAACATTCACCCCTCCACTTT. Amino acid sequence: CASSSGTEHSPLHF.